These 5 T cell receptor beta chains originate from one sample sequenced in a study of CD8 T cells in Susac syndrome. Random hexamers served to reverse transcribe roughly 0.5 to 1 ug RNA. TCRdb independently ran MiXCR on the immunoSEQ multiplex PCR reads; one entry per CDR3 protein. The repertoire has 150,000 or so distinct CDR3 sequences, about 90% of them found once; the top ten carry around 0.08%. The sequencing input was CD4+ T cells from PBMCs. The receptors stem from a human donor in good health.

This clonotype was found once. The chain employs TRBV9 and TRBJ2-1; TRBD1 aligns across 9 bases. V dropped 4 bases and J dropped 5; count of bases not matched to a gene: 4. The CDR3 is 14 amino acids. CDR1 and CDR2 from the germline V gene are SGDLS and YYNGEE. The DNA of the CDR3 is TGTGCCAGCAGCCCTGGACAGGGGAACAATGAGCAGTTCTTC. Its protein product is CASSPGQGNNEQFF.

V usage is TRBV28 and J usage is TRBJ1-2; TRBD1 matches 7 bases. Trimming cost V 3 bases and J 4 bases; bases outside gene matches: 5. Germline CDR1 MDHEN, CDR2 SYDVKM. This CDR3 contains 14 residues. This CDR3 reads CASSFEGGVYGYTF. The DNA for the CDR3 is TGTGCCAGCAGTTTTGAAGGGGGCGTCTATGGCTACACCTTC.

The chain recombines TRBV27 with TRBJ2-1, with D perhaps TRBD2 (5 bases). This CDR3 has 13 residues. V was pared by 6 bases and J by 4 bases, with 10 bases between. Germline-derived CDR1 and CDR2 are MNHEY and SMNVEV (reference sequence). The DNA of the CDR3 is TGTGCCAGCAGGGGAGTTGGTTACAATGAGCAGTTCTTC. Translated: CASRGVGYNEQFF.

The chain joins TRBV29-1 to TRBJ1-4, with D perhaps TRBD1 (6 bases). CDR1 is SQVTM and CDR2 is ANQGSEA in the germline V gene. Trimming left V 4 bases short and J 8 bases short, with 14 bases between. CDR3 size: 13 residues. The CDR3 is CSVVRGVGEKLFF. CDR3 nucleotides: TGCAGCGTTGTTAGGGGGGTTGGCGAAAAACTGTTTTTT.

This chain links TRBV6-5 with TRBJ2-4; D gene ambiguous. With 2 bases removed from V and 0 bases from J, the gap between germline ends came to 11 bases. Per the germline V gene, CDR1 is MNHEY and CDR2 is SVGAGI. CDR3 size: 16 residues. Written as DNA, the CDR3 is TGTGCCAGCAGTTACGGCCAGGCCGTAGCCAAAAACATTCAGTACTTC. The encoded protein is CASSYGQAVAKNIQYF.